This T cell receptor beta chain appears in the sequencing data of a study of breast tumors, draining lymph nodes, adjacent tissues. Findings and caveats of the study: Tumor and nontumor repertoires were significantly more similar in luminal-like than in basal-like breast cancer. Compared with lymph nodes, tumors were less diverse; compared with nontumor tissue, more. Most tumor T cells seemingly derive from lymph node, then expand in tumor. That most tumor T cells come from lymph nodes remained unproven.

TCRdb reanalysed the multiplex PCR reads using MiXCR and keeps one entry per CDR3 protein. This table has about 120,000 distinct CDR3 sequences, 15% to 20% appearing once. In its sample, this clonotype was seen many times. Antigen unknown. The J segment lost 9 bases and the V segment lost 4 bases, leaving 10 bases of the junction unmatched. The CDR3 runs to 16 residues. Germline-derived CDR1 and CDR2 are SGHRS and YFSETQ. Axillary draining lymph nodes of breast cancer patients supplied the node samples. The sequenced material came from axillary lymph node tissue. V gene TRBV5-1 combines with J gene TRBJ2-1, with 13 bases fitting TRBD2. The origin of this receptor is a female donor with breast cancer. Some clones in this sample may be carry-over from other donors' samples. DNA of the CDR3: TGCGCCAGCAGCCCACCCGGGACTAGCGGGGCTGTTGAGCAGTTCTTC. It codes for CASSPPGTSGAVEQFF.